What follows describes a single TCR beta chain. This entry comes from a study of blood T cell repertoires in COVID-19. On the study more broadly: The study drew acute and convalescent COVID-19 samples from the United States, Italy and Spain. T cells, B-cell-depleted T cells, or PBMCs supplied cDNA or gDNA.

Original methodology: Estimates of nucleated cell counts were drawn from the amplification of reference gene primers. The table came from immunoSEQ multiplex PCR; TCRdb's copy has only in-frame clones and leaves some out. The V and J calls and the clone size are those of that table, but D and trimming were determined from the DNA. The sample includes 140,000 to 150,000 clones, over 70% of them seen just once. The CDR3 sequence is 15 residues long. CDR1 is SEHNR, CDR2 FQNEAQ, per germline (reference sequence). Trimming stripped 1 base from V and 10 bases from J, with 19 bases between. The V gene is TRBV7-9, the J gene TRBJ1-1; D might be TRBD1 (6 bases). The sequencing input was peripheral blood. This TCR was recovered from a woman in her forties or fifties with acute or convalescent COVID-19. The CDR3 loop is CASSLGAQGSTTAFF. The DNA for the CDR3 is TGTGCCAGCAGCTTAGGAGCCCAGGGGTCAACCACAGCTTTCTTT.